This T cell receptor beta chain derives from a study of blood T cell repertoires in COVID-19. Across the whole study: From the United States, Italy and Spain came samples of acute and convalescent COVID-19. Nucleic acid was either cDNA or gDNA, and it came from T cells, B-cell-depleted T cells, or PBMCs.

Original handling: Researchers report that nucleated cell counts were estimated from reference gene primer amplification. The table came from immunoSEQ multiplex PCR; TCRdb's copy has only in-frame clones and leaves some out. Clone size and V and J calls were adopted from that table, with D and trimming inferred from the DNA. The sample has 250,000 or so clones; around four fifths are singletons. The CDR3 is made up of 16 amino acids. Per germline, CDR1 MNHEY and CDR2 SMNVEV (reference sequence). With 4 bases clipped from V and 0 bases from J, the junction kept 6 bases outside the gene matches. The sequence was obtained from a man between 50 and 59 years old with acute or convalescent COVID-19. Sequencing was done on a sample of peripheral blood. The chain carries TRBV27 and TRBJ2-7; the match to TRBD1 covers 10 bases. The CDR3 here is CASSSVRTGGSYEQYF. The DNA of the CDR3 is TGTGCCAGCAGTTCCGTGCGGACAGGGGGCTCCTACGAGCAGTACTTC.